The source of this T cell receptor (beta chain) is a study of cytomegalovirus exposure and HLA in healthy donors. Overall study: Falling in the Caucasian-associated ancestry cluster were approximately 84% of under 450 genotyped donors. Study-wide findings and caveats: In a later analysis, HLA-associated beta chains showed higher expansion and lower generation probabilities than comparable chains.

Researchers ran the PCR with 60 Vbeta and 13 Jbeta primers. The table came from immunoSEQ multiplex PCR; TCRdb's copy has only in-frame clones and leaves some out. The sample lists hundreds of thousands of clones, about 80% occurring once. The CDR3 spans 13 residues. V was cut by 1 base and J by 3 bases, with 5 bases left in between. Germline values: CDR1 SGHDN, CDR2 FVKESK. In regard to this clone: What it binds is not known.

Sequencing was carried out using PBMCs. The TCR sequence derives from a man aged 35-49 years in good health and CMV-seropositive. The rearrangement uses TRBV14 and TRBJ2-3, with no clear D. The CDR3 sequence is CASSQGRTDTQYF. The CDR3 DNA reads TGTGCCAGCAGCCAAGGGAGAACAGATACGCAGTATTTT.